These 27 T cell receptor beta chains originate from one sample sequenced in a study of blood T cell repertoires in COVID-19. Here immunoSEQ multiplex PCR was the method, and the copy in TCRdb shows in-frame clones only, minus some. This sample has roughly 14,000 clones, with 73% found just once. The sequenced material came from peripheral blood. The receptors come from a boy younger than 10 with active or convalescent COVID-19.

J is TRBJ2-3 and V is TRBV29-1; maybe TRBD2 (5 bases). V lost 5 bases to trimming and J lost 5 bases, with 14 bases between them. Germline CDR1 SQVTM, CDR2 ANQGSEA. CDR3 length equals 13 residues. This CDR3 reads CSVCRGTGDTQYF. The CDR3 DNA follows: TGCAGCGTTTGTCGGGGTACGGGAGATACGCAGTATTTT.

The CDR3 spells CASKQDRRRSDGYTF. Written as DNA, the CDR3 is TGTGCCAGTAAGCAGGACAGAAGAAGATCGGATGGCTACACCTTC. V gene TRBV19 combines with J gene TRBJ1-2; D is perhaps TRBD1 (6 bases). The CDR3 is 15 amino acids. Germline V gene data show CDR1 as LNHDA and CDR2 as SQIVND (reference sequence). V dropped 7 bases and J dropped 6 bases, with 21 bases sitting between them.

V and J are TRBV3-1 (or the pseudogene TRBV3-2) and TRBJ2-1, with TRBD2 identical over 12 bases. V shed 0 bases, J shed 6 bases, and the junction held 6 bases outside the gene matches. The CDR3 covers 17 residues. Germline V CDR1 and CDR2: LGHDT, YNNKEL (reference sequence). This CDR3 is CASSQDRGLAGPNEQFF. Written as DNA, the CDR3 is TGTGCCAGCAGCCAAGATCGGGGACTAGCGGGCCCCAATGAGCAGTTCTTC.

Sample share makes this clone medium-sized. The chain links TRBV6-4 to TRBJ2-2; D perhaps matches TRBD2 (5 bases). V lost 3 bases and J 7 bases, leaving 12 bases between the germline ends. Germline CDR1 reads MRHNA; CDR2 reads SNTAGT. The CDR3 is made up of 14 amino acids. The CDR3: CASSDSVAGGELFF. The CDR3 nucleotides read TGTGCCAGCAGTGATTCCGTGGCGGGCGGGGAGCTGTTTTTT.

The V gene is TRBV15, the J gene TRBJ2-7, with TRBD2 matching 7 bases. The CDR3 has 16 residues. In germline, CDR1 is LNHNV, CDR2 YYDKDF (reference sequence). With 0 bases clipped from V and 1 base from J, the junction kept 6 bases outside the gene matches. This CDR3 is CATSREGLAASYEQYF. The CDR3 bases are TGTGCCACCAGCAGAGAGGGGCTAGCGGCTTCCTACGAGCAGTACTTC.

The rearrangement links TRBV7-3 to TRBJ1-1; no clear D gene. The germline V gene has CDR1 SGHTA and CDR2 FQGTGA. CDR3 length equals 15 residues. V was clipped by 3 bases and J by 1 base, with 12 bases between them. CDR3 region: CASSLVGDENTEAFF. The CDR3 DNA follows: TGTGCCAGCAGCTTGGTGGGAGATGAGAACACTGAAGCTTTCTTT. Variable domain in full (rest from reference TRBV7-3 and TRBJ1-1): GAGVSQTPSNKVTEKGKYVELRCDPISGHTALYWYRQSLGQGPEFLIYFQGTGAADDSGLPNDRFFAVRPEGSVSTLKIQRTERGDSAVYLCASSLVGDENTEAFFGQGTRLTVV.

The CDR3 region has the DNA TGCGCCAGCAGCTCGACAGGACGGGGCTACACCTTC. Translating it yields CASSSTGRGYTF. This chain joins TRBV5-1 and TRBJ1-2; tentatively, D is TRBD1 (6 bases). From germline, CDR1 is SGHRS and CDR2 YFSETQ. CDR3 size: 12 residues. V gave up 3 bases and J gave up 8 bases, with 11 bases separating them. The complete variable domain, with remaining parts taken from reference TRBV5-1 and TRBJ1-2, reads KAGVTQTPRYLIKTRGQQVTLSCSPISGHRSVSWYQQTPGQGLQFLFEYFSETQRNKGNFPGRFSGRQFSNSRSEMNVSTLELGDSALYLCASSSTGRGYTFGSGTRLTVV.

The rearrangement uses TRBV10-3 and TRBJ2-1; 8 bases line up with TRBD2. Germline V gene lookup returns CDR1 ENHRY and CDR2 SYGVKD. V shed 2 bases and J 6 bases; nucleotides not matched to a gene: 9. The CDR3 loop spans 16 amino acids. CDR3 coding DNA: TGTGCCATCAGTGAGCTGGGTGAGCGGGGGTTCAATGAGCAGTTCTTC. It codes for CAISELGERGFNEQFF.

The V gene is TRBV28, the J gene TRBJ1-3; D uncertain. Trimming pared 7 bases from V and 4 bases from J, leaving 20 bases between. Germline V lookup: CDR1 MDHEN, CDR2 SYDVKM. The CDR3 totals 16 residues. CDR3 DNA sequence: TGTGCCAGCACCCCTCAGGCTCCACCGAGCGGAAACACCATATATTTT. It encodes CASTPQAPPSGNTIYF. The full variable domain, with the rest looked up from reference TRBV28 and TRBJ1-3, is DVKVTQSSRYLVKRTGEKVFLECVQDMDHENMFWYRQDPGLGLRLIYFSYDVKMKEKGDIPEGYSVSREKKERFSLILESASTNQTSMYLCASTPQAPPSGNTIYFGEGSWLTVV.

This clone counts as medium-sized. The genes are TRBV2 and TRBJ2-7; weak D call: TRBD1 (5 bases). The CDR3 has 12 amino acids. Germline V CDR1 and CDR2: SNHLY, FYNNEI. V lost 7 bases to trimming and J lost 6 bases, with 13 bases between them. The CDR3 DNA sequence: TGTGCCAGCACTCTTGGGGCCTTCGAGCAGTACGTC. It encodes CASTLGAFEQYV.

The sample holds a few counts of this clone. The chain combines TRBV30 with TRBJ2-7, with D uncertain. V was clipped by 0 bases and J by 4 bases, with 7 bases between them. The CDR3 covers 12 residues. Germline V CDR1 and CDR2: GTSNPN, SVGIG (reference sequence). The CDR3 coding sequence is TGTGCCTGGAGTGTACGCCAGTACGAGCAGTACTTC. Protein: CAWSVRQYEQYF.

The V call is TRBV14, the J call TRBJ2-3, with D tentatively TRBD1 (6 bases). CDR1 and CDR2 from the germline V gene are SGHDN and FVKESK. The V gene lost 4 bases and the J gene lost 8 bases, with 13 bases spanning the gap. The CDR3 runs 13 residues. The CDR3 DNA sequence: TGTGCCAGCAGCCGAACAGGGAAAAGTACGCAGTATTTT. This translates into CASSRTGKSTQYF. Full variable domain (remainder filled in from reference TRBV14 and TRBJ2-3): EAGVTQFPSHSVIEKGQTVTLRCDPISGHDNLYWYRRVMGKEIKFLLHFVKESKQDESGMPNNRFLAERTGGTYSTLKVQPAELEDSGVYFCASSRTGKSTQYFGPGTRLTVL.

The chain is built from TRBV28 and TRBJ2-7; TRBD2 matches at 7 bases. The CDR3 has 14 residues. CDR1 and CDR2 from the germline V gene are MDHEN and SYDVKM. Trimming at V came to 2 bases and at J to 6 bases, leaving 7 bases not matched to a gene. CDR3 in amino acids: CASSLVQGGGEQYF. The CDR3 DNA reads TGTGCCAGCAGTTTAGTGCAGGGCGGGGGCGAGCAGTACTTC.

In its sample, this clone was seen a few times. The V and J genes are TRBV5-4 and TRBJ2-7; the match to TRBD1 covers 10 bases. The CDR3 totals 15 residues. Germline loops: CDR1 SGHNT, CDR2 YYREEE (reference sequence). Unmatched junction bases numbered 6, after V lost 4 bases and J lost 2 bases. Here the CDR3 reads CASSEGQGLAYEQYF. Written as DNA, the CDR3 is TGTGCCAGCAGCGAGGGACAGGGGCTTGCCTACGAGCAGTACTTC.

The chain links TRBV9 to TRBJ2-5, with 15 nucleotides matching TRBD2. V was pared by 4 bases and J by 5 bases, with 6 bases of the junction left unmatched. Looked up from germline, CDR1 is SGDLS and CDR2 is YYNGEE. CDR3 length: 16 amino acids. This chain's CDR3 is CASSQGLAGGRETQYF. DNA of the CDR3: TGTGCCAGCAGCCAAGGACTAGCGGGGGGGCGGGAGACCCAGTACTTC.

There are a few counts of this clone. The rearrangement links TRBV5-5 to TRBJ2-7; 12 bases fit TRBD1. The CDR3 has 16 amino acids. With V trimmed by 5 bases and J by 5 bases, 11 bases remained unmatched. Germline V gene sequence: CDR1 SGHKS, CDR2 YYEKEE (reference sequence). The CDR3 DNA sequence: TGTGCCAGCAGACCTAATCGGGACAGGGGGCTCCACGAGCAGTACTTC. It specifies CASRPNRDRGLHEQYF.

In this sample, this clone turned up a few times. V is TRBV4-2 and J is TRBJ2-1; 7 nucleotides align to TRBD2. This CDR3 is built from 16 residues. The V gene end was trimmed by 0 bases and the J gene end by 0 bases; junction bases not matched to a gene: 2. Germline-derived CDR1 and CDR2 are LGHNA and YNFKEQ. The CDR3, as DNA: TGTGCCAGCAGCCAAGATCGGGGGGACTCCTACAATGAGCAGTTCTTC. Protein: CASSQDRGDSYNEQFF.

This clone was found a few times. The genes are TRBV6-5 and TRBJ1-5; 10 bases match TRBD1. The junction had 4 bases not matched to a gene; V was cut back by 6 bases and J by 2 bases. CDR3 length: 15 amino acids. In germline, CDR1 is MNHEY, CDR2 SVGAGI. The CDR3 protein is CASRSGTGGNQPQHF. The DNA for the CDR3 is TGTGCCAGCAGATCCGGGACAGGGGGCAATCAGCCCCAGCATTTT.

This clone appeared a few times. The chain has TRBV7-8 and TRBJ1-4; D gene uncertain. Per germline, CDR1 SGHVS and CDR2 FQNEAQ. This CDR3 is built from 13 residues. V was shortened by 5 bases and J by 3 bases, with 7 bases between the two germline ends. The CDR3 sequence: CASSQLANEKLFF. In nucleotides, the CDR3 is TGTGCCAGCAGCCAACTAGCTAATGAAAAACTGTTTTTT.

This sequence joins TRBV5-1 and TRBJ2-3; 8 bases line up with TRBD1. The junction had 9 bases not matched to a gene; V was cut back by 4 bases and J by 2 bases. The CDR3 covers 16 residues. CDR1 is SGHRS and CDR2 is YFSETQ in the germline V gene. The DNA for the CDR3 is TGCGCCAGCAGCCCTCGGACAGGGTCCGCCACAGATACGCAGTATTTT. Encoded protein: CASSPRTGSATDTQYF. The whole variable domain, filled in from reference TRBV5-1 and TRBJ2-3, reads KAGVTQTPRYLIKTRGQQVTLSCSPISGHRSVSWYQQTPGQGLQFLFEYFSETQRNKGNFPGRFSGRQFSNSRSEMNVSTLELGDSALYLCASSPRTGSATDTQYFGPGTRLTVL.

J is TRBJ2-1 and V is TRBV20-1; weak D call: TRBD2 (6 bases). There are 11 residues in the CDR3. Trimming cost V 1 base and J 13 bases, with 11 bases left between them. Germline assignment: CDR1 DFQATT and CDR2 SNEGSKA (reference sequence). The CDR3 region has the DNA TGCAGTGCTAGAGCGCAGGCGGGACAGTTCTTC. Its translation is CSARAQAGQFF.

Concerning this clone itself: The junction shows a germline mismatch at one end, possibly a read error. This chain uses TRBV5-4 with TRBJ2-7; the match to TRBD2 covers 16 bases. Germline V lookup: CDR1 SGHNT, CDR2 YYREEE (reference sequence). CDR3 size: 13 residues. The DNA for the CDR3 is TGTGCCAGCAGCCCTGGGACTAGCGGGAGGGCACACTTC. Translating it yields CASSPGTSGRAHF.

This sequence joins TRBV19 and TRBJ2-1; no definite D call. The CDR3 runs 13 residues. With 7 bases removed from V and 0 bases from J, the gap between germline ends came to 7 bases. CDR1 and CDR2 (germline): LNHDA, SQIVND (reference sequence). The CDR3 sequence is CASNRDSYNEQFF. The CDR3 DNA follows: TGTGCCAGTAATCGCGACTCCTACAATGAGCAGTTCTTC.

This chain links TRBV9 with TRBJ1-4; TRBD1 might be the D (6 bases). This CDR3 comprises 14 residues. Trimming cost V 0 bases and J 3 bases, with 6 bases left between them. Germline V gene sequence: CDR1 SGDLS, CDR2 YYNGEE. CDR3 loop: CASSVDRANEKLFF. The DNA of the CDR3 is TGTGCCAGCAGCGTAGACAGGGCTAATGAAAAACTGTTTTTT. Variable domain in full (rest from reference TRBV9 and TRBJ1-4): DSGVTQTPKHLITATGQRVTLRCSPRSGDLSVYWYQQSLDQGLQFLIQYYNGEERAKGNILERFSAQQFPDLHSELNLSSLELGDSALYFCASSVDRANEKLFFGSGTQLSVL.

This rearrangement joins TRBV6-5 to TRBJ2-5, with 9 bases matching TRBD1. The CDR3 runs 16 residues. The junction had 11 bases not matched to a gene; V was cut back by 4 bases and J by 5 bases. CDR1 and CDR2 from the germline V gene are MNHEY and SVGAGI. This chain's CDR3 is CASSLMGQGLGETQYF. CDR3 DNA sequence: TGTGCCAGCAGTTTAATGGGACAGGGCTTGGGGGAGACCCAGTACTTC.

This chain's CDR3 is CAWSAGLAGGLRTDTQYF. The CDR3 DNA reads TGTGCCTGGAGTGCGGGACTAGCGGGAGGGCTACGCACAGATACGCAGTATTTT. The gene calls are TRBV30 and TRBJ2-3; 16 nucleotides align to TRBD2. CDR3 length: 18 amino acids. Germline V gene lookup returns CDR1 GTSNPN and CDR2 SVGIG (reference sequence). The V and J ends lost 1 base and 1 base, in that order; junction bases with no gene match: 5.

This clone has a single count. The rearrangement uses TRBV18 and TRBJ2-7; D remains unclear. Germline V lookup: CDR1 KGHSH, CDR2 LQKENI. The germline V and J ends were trimmed by 2 bases and 3 bases, with 8 bases remaining between them. There are 13 residues in the CDR3. The CDR3 DNA reads as TGTGCCAGCTCACCATTACATGTCTACGAGCAGTACGTC. Its translation: CASSPLHVYEQYV.